The 9 T cell receptor beta chains given below trace back to one sample, sequenced in a study of T cells after yellow fever vaccination. One entry per CDR3 protein results from TCRdb running MiXCR on the 5' RACE reads. This table holds roughly 160,000 distinct CDR3 sequences, under 7.5% found once. Material: CD4+ T cells sorted from PBMCs, obtained less than 6 days after the first yellow fever vaccination. These receptor sequences come from a man aged 18 to 29 who received the YFV17D yellow fever vaccine.

CDR3 sequence (DNA): TGTGCCAGCAGTACTCAGGGGGTTGACGAGCAGTACTTC. The encoded protein is CASSTQGVDEQYF. This sequence joins TRBV2 and TRBJ2-7; TRBD1 aligns across 7 bases. CDR3 length: 13 residues. From germline, CDR1 is SNHLY and CDR2 FYNNEI. J gave up 5 bases and V 5 bases, and 6 bases lay outside the gene matches.

The sample holds many counts of this clonotype. CDR3 coding DNA: TGTGCCAGCAGCCGAAGATGGGGTTCCGGAAACATTCAGTACTTC. Protein sequence: CASSRRWGSGNIQYF. V is TRBV7-2 and J is TRBJ2-4; D uncertain. The CDR3 has 15 residues. Between the trimmed V and J ends, which lost 5 bases and 6 bases, there was a span of 17 bases. Germline V lookup: CDR1 SGHTA, CDR2 FQGNSA.

This clonotype has ten or more counts. Here the CDR3 reads CASSLEGLAVGGYEQYF. CDR3 nucleotide sequence: TGTGCCAGCAGCTTAGAGGGACTAGCGGTTGGAGGCTACGAGCAGTACTTC. This chain joins TRBV11-2 and TRBJ2-7, with TRBD2 matching over 11 bases. This CDR3 contains 17 residues. Trimming removed 0 bases from V and 3 bases from J; junction bases left unmatched: 7. Germline V gene sequence: CDR1 SGHAT, CDR2 FQNNGV.

In the case of this clonotype: A much larger clone lies a single base off, so this may be a read error. The V call is TRBV10-3, the J call TRBJ2-1; D unresolved. The V end was cut by 8 bases, the J end by 1 base, with 9 bases between. Germline assignment: CDR1 ENHRY and CDR2 SYGVKD. The CDR3 sequence is 13 residues long. CDR3 region: CAIVGFSYNEQFF. As DNA, the CDR3 is TGTGCCATCGTAGGTTTTTCCTACAATGAGCAGTTCTTC.

There are many counts of this clonotype. This chain links TRBV5-1 with TRBJ2-1, with TRBD1 matching over 7 bases. The CDR3 extends over 15 amino acids. J gave up 6 bases and V 4 bases, and 10 bases lay outside the gene matches. Germline-derived CDR1 and CDR2 are SGHRS and YFSETQ. CDR3 sequence reads: CASSLRGPNVNEQFF. CDR3 nucleotide sequence: TGCGCCAGCAGCCTAAGGGGGCCCAACGTCAATGAGCAGTTCTTC.

This clonotype appeared many times. This chain joins TRBV10-3 and TRBJ2-7; D is possibly TRBD2 (6 bases). CDR1 ENHRY and CDR2 SYGVKD come from the germline V gene. V was trimmed by 10 bases and J by 3 bases, leaving 10 bases between them. The CDR3 runs to 11 residues. CDR3 coding DNA: TGTGCCACGAGGGACTTCTACGAGCAGTACGTC. Encoded protein: CATRDFYEQYV.

This clonotype was counted ten times or more. V gene TRBV5-1 combines with J gene TRBJ2-1; 11 nucleotides agree with TRBD2. The germline gives CDR1 SGHRS, CDR2 YFSETQ. The CDR3 loop spans 15 amino acids. V gave up 4 bases and J gave up 5 bases; unmatched junction bases: 5. DNA for the CDR3: TGCGCCAGCAGCGTACTAGCGGGGGCCGACAATGAGCAGTTCTTC. Translating gives CASSVLAGADNEQFF.

This clonotype has a count of ten or more. The chain couples TRBV2 to TRBJ1-5, with no clear D. The length of the CDR3 is 13 residues. Germline CDR1 and CDR2: SNHLY and FYNNEI. Trimming stripped 8 bases from V and 1 base from J, with 9 bases between. The CDR3 spells CASGPGSNQPQHF. As DNA, the CDR3 is TGTGCCAGCGGTCCGGGGAGCAATCAGCCCCAGCATTTT.

This clonotype was detected a few times. This sequence joins TRBV27 and TRBJ2-5; 7 bases line up with TRBD1. Germline V gene data show CDR1 as MNHEY and CDR2 as SMNVEV (reference sequence). With 6 bases clipped from V and 1 base from J, the junction kept 8 bases outside the gene matches. The CDR3 consists of 15 residues. CDR3 sequence reads: CASSDRDLAQETQYF. DNA for the CDR3: TGTGCCAGCAGCGACAGGGATTTGGCCCAAGAGACCCAGTACTTC.